Following are 30 T cell receptor beta chains from one sample sequenced in a study of blood T cell repertoires in COVID-19. The assay was immunoSEQ multiplex PCR, and TCRdb's table has in-frame clones only and misses some. The sample has 150,000 to 200,000 clones, roughly 84% seen once. Sequenced input: peripheral blood. These receptors all stem from a man between 18 and 29 years old with active or convalescent COVID-19.

The chain links TRBV4-3 to TRBJ1-2, with TRBD1 matching 9 bases. The CDR3 covers 13 residues. Losses at the gene ends were 7 bases for V and 5 bases for J; bases not matched to a gene: 5. Germline CDR1 is LGHNA and CDR2 is YSLEER. The CDR3 nucleotides read TGCGCCAGCAAGAGGACAGGGGAATATGGCTACACCTTC. Its protein product is CASKRTGEYGYTF.

This clone occurred once. The chain recombines TRBV18 with TRBJ1-6; a weak D match, TRBD1 (6 bases). V shed 4 bases and J shed 5 bases, with 9 bases lying between them. The CDR3 covers 14 residues. The germline V gene has CDR1 KGHSH and CDR2 LQKENI. CDR3 protein: CASSLNRDNSPLHF. The CDR3 DNA sequence: TGTGCCAGCTCACTGAACAGGGATAATTCACCCCTCCACTTT. Drawing the rest from reference TRBV18 and TRBJ1-6, the complete variable domain is NAGVMQNPRHLVRRRGQEARLRCSPMKGHSHVYWYRQLPEEGLKFMVYLQKENIIDESGMPKERFSAEFPKEGPSILRIQQVVRGDSAAYFCASSLNRDNSPLHFGNGTRLTVT.

A word on this clone: The junction departs from the called germline gene at one end, perhaps through a read error. The rearrangement uses TRBV7-7 and TRBJ1-1; a weak D match, TRBD1 (5 bases). The CDR3 is 13 residues long. The germline gives CDR1 SSHAT, CDR2 FNYEAQ (reference sequence). The DNA for the CDR3 is TGTGCTAGCAGCTTAGATAGGGGCACTGAAGCTTTCTTT. This translates into CASSLDRGTEAFF. Filled out from reference TRBV7-7 and TRBJ1-1, the complete variable domain reads GAGVSQSPRYKVTKRGQDVTLRCDPISSHATLYWYQQALGQGPEFLTYFNYEAQPDKSGLPSDRFSAERPEGSISTLTIQRTEQRDSAMYRCASSLDRGTEAFFGQGTRLTVV.

J is TRBJ2-7 and V is TRBV7-2; TRBD2 matches at 9 bases. The V gene's germline CDR1 is SGHTA and CDR2 FQGNSA. Trimming took 0 bases from V and 6 from J; bases not matched to a gene: 3. This CDR3 has 14 amino acids. In nucleotides, the CDR3 is TGTGCCAGCAGCTTAGCTAGCGGGAGTCTCGAGCAGTACTTC. Protein: CASSLASGSLEQYF.

This chain connects TRBV4-3 to TRBJ2-5; tentative D call: TRBD2 (7 bases). The CDR3 extends over 16 amino acids. Germline V gene sequence: CDR1 LGHNA, CDR2 YSLEER. V lost 1 base to trimming and J lost 2 bases, with 14 bases between them. The CDR3 DNA follows: TGCGCCAGCAGCCAAGTAGCCGGGGGGCGTCAAGAGACCCAGTACTTC. Protein sequence: CASSQVAGGRQETQYF.

V is TRBV5-1 and J is TRBJ1-4; 7 nucleotides line up with TRBD1. The trim removed 0 bases at V and 8 bases at J, leaving 7 bases unmatched. CDR3 length: 15 amino acids. In germline, CDR1 is SGHRS, CDR2 YFSETQ. CDR3 amino acids: CASSLDNRGREKLFF. The CDR3 DNA sequence: TGCGCCAGCAGCTTGGATAACAGGGGACGCGAAAAACTGTTTTTT.

The chain recombines TRBV18 with TRBJ1-2; D may be TRBD1 (6 bases). The CDR3 sequence is 16 residues long. Trimming pared 5 bases from V and 5 bases from J, leaving 21 bases between. Germline values: CDR1 KGHSH, CDR2 LQKENI. The CDR3 DNA follows: TGTGCCAGCTCATCCTACAGGGAGGGAGTGAATTATGGCTACACCTTC. Encoded protein: CASSSYREGVNYGYTF.

The chain recombines TRBV5-1 with TRBJ2-3; 14 nucleotides align to TRBD2. This CDR3 spans 17 amino acids. V shed 4 bases and J 2 bases; nucleotides not matched to a gene: 6. Per the germline V gene, CDR1 is SGHRS and CDR2 is YFSETQ. CDR3 sequence (DNA): TGCGCCAGCAGCCTCAGACTAGCGGGGGGGAACACAGATACGCAGTATTTT. This encodes CASSLRLAGGNTDTQYF.

The chain is built from TRBV19 and TRBJ2-7; 12 nucleotides line up with TRBD2. CDR3 length: 14 residues. V lost 6 bases and J lost 4; bases outside the gene matches: 4. Germline values: CDR1 LNHDA, CDR2 SQIVND (reference sequence). The CDR3 DNA is TGTGCCAGTAGCCTAGCGGGGGGGCCTTACGAGCAGTACTTC. Translating it yields CASSLAGGPYEQYF.

Here the CDR3 DNA reads TGCGCCAGCAGTGAGACTAGCGGGACAAACTACGAGCAGTACTTC. Translated: CASSETSGTNYEQYF. The V gene is TRBV10-2, the J gene TRBJ2-7; TRBD2 agrees at 10 bases. The CDR3 extends over 15 amino acids. The germline V gene encodes CDR1 WSHSY and CDR2 SAAADI. With 2 bases clipped from V and 3 bases from J, the junction kept 4 bases outside the gene matches.

V and J are TRBV11-2 and TRBJ2-2; the D gene is possibly TRBD1 (5 bases). The CDR3 is 14 amino acids. Germline V gene sequence: CDR1 SGHAT, CDR2 FQNNGV. The germline V and J ends were trimmed by 6 bases and 8 bases, with 16 bases remaining between them. CDR3 amino acids: CASRNTGGSGELFF. CDR3 coding DNA: TGTGCCAGCAGAAACACAGGTGGTTCGGGGGAGCTGTTTTTT.

The rearrangement joins TRBV2 to TRBJ2-7; 10 nucleotides line up with TRBD2. The germline V gene has CDR1 SNHLY and CDR2 FYNNEI. This CDR3 is built from 16 residues. Losses at the gene ends were 3 bases for V and 5 bases for J; bases not matched to a gene: 10. CDR3 bases: TGTGCCAGCAGTGATCGGGGAGCTAGCGGGAGACACGAGCAGTACTTC. Its translation: CASSDRGASGRHEQYF.

This chain joins TRBV19 and TRBJ1-5; D uncertain. The CDR3 has 14 residues. Germline CDR1 reads LNHDA; CDR2 reads SQIVND (reference sequence). V was trimmed by 5 bases and J by 6 bases, leaving 14 bases between them. Here the CDR3 DNA reads TGTGCCAGTAGTGGGATTTCGAGGGCTCAGCCCCAGCATTTT. This gives the protein CASSGISRAQPQHF. Using reference TRBV19 and TRBJ1-5 for the parts outside the CDR3, the full variable domain is DGGITQSPKYLFRKEGQNVTLSCEQNLNHDAMYWYRQDPGQGLRLIYYSQIVNDFQKGDIAEGYSVSREKKESFPLTVTSAQKNPTAFYLCASSGISRAQPQHFGDGTRLSIL.

The chain joins TRBV5-5 to TRBJ1-1; D might be TRBD1 (6 bases). CDR1 is SGHKS, CDR2 YYEKEE, per germline (reference sequence). The V and J ends lost 5 bases and 5 bases respectively, with 22 bases between them. The CDR3 extends over 16 amino acids. The CDR3 loop is CASRPGEGSRGTEAFF. CDR3 in DNA: TGTGCCAGCAGACCGGGGGAGGGGTCCAGGGGAACTGAAGCTTTCTTT.

This chain uses TRBV28 with TRBJ1-5; D not resolved. V was cut by 4 bases and J by 7 bases, with 11 bases left in between. The length of the CDR3 is 13 residues. In germline, CDR1 is MDHEN, CDR2 SYDVKM. The CDR3 sequence: CASSWRSGQPQHF. The DNA of the CDR3 is TGTGCCAGCAGTTGGAGGAGCGGACAGCCCCAGCATTTT. Supplemented by reference TRBV28 and TRBJ1-5, the full variable domain reads DVKVTQSSRYLVKRTGEKVFLECVQDMDHENMFWYRQDPGLGLRLIYFSYDVKMKEKGDIPEGYSVSREKKERFSLILESASTNQTSMYLCASSWRSGQPQHFGDGTRLSIL.

V usage is TRBV4-2 and J usage is TRBJ2-7, with 7 bases lining up with TRBD2. This CDR3 has 15 residues. CDR1 is LGHNA, CDR2 YNFKEQ, per germline. V was clipped by 2 bases and J by 3 bases; unmatched bases: 7. CDR3 loop: CASSQRGGGVYEQYF. The DNA for the CDR3 is TGTGCCAGCAGCCAAAGGGGCGGGGGAGTCTACGAGCAGTACTTC.

This sequence joins TRBV28 and TRBJ1-4, with a possible D match to TRBD1 (5 bases). The V and J ends lost 5 bases and 8 bases respectively, with 21 bases between them. Germline CDR1 is MDHEN and CDR2 is SYDVKM. CDR3 length: 16 amino acids. In DNA form, the CDR3 reads TGTGCCAGCAGTCCTAGGGATGCGGGACGGATGGAAAAACTGTTTTTT. This gives the protein CASSPRDAGRMEKLFF.

The V gene is TRBV7-3, the J gene TRBJ1-1, with D maybe TRBD1 (6 bases). With 4 bases removed from V and 1 base from J, the gap between germline ends came to 7 bases. CDR3 length equals 13 residues. Germline assignment: CDR1 SGHTA and CDR2 FQGTGA. The CDR3 DNA sequence: TGTGCCAGCAGCTCGACAGGGAACACTGAAGCTTTCTTT. Its translation is CASSSTGNTEAFF.

The chain recombines TRBV28 with TRBJ2-7; 9 bases fit TRBD1. CDR1 MDHEN and CDR2 SYDVKM come from the germline V gene. The CDR3 is made up of 16 amino acids. V lost 4 bases, J lost 4 bases, and 11 bases stayed unmatched. CDR3: CASSSIPGQGRYEQYF. The CDR3 coding sequence is TGTGCCAGCAGTTCGATACCGGGACAGGGTAGGTACGAGCAGTACTTC.

This rearrangement joins TRBV30 to TRBJ2-2; 12 positions agree with TRBD2. Germline trimming cut 3 bases from V and 4 bases from J; bases unmatched to any gene: 15. The germline V gene has CDR1 GTSNPN and CDR2 SVGIG (reference sequence). The CDR3 is made up of 19 amino acids. Written as DNA, the CDR3 is TGTGCCTGGAGGGCCATCGGCCTAGCGGGAGGGTTACCCACCGGGGAGCTGTTTTTT. As protein: CAWRAIGLAGGLPTGELFF.

The chain has TRBV5-1 and TRBJ1-6; 9 bases agree with TRBD1. There are 15 residues in the CDR3. Germline CDR1 SGHRS, CDR2 YFSETQ. Unmatched junction bases numbered 6, after V lost 5 bases and J lost 6 bases. For the CDR3, the DNA is TGCGCCAGCAGTAAGGGGACAGGGCTTAATTCACCCCTCCACTTT. It is translated as CASSKGTGLNSPLHF.

The gene calls are TRBV27 and TRBJ2-2, with D perhaps TRBD2 (6 bases). Looked up from germline, CDR1 is MNHEY and CDR2 is SMNVEV (reference sequence). The germline V and J ends were trimmed by 2 bases and 7 bases, with 11 bases remaining between them. The CDR3 loop spans 14 amino acids. The CDR3 DNA reads TGTGCCAGCAGTTTAGGGGGGTGGGGCGGGGAGCTGTTTTTT. Protein: CASSLGGWGGELFF.

The rearrangement uses TRBV20-1 and TRBJ2-7; D is possibly TRBD1 (6 bases). V shed 6 bases and J shed 6 bases, with 12 bases lying between them. Germline V gene sequence: CDR1 DFQATT, CDR2 SNEGSKA (reference sequence). This CDR3 region has 11 residues. The CDR3 DNA reads as TGCAGTGCGCCAGGGGCTGTCGAGCAGTACTTC. Protein product: CSAPGAVEQYF.

In its sample, this clone was seen once. The chain uses TRBV5-1 and TRBJ2-2, with 7 bases identical to TRBD2. V lost 5 bases, J lost 5 bases, and 6 bases stayed unmatched. Looked up from germline, CDR1 is SGHRS and CDR2 is YFSETQ. This CDR3 has 14 amino acids. The CDR3 protein is CASSYDGGTGELFF. The DNA of the CDR3 is TGCGCCAGCAGTTATGACGGGGGGACCGGGGAGCTGTTTTTT.

This chain's CDR3 is CASSPKGVAGNQPQHF. CDR3 bases: TGTGCCAGCTCACCAAAGGGGGTTGCCGGCAATCAGCCCCAGCATTTT. The chain uses TRBV18 and TRBJ1-5, with a tentative D call TRBD1 (6 bases). Looked up from germline, CDR1 is KGHSH and CDR2 is LQKENI. The CDR3 extends over 16 amino acids. Trimming pared 2 bases from V and 2 bases from J, leaving 13 bases between.

The sample holds one count of this clone. The rearrangement uses TRBV2 and TRBJ2-5; TRBD1 matches 9 bases. From germline, CDR1 is SNHLY and CDR2 FYNNEI. V lost 4 bases and J lost 5; bases outside the gene matches: 11. The CDR3 is made up of 16 amino acids. CDR3 in amino acids: CASSGLDRGLTETQYF. In nucleotides, the CDR3 is TGTGCCAGCAGTGGGCTGGACAGGGGTCTTACGGAGACCCAGTACTTC.

This chain joins TRBV19 and TRBJ2-5, with unresolved D. The CDR3 sequence is 11 residues long. The germline V and J ends were trimmed by 3 bases and 3 bases, with 2 bases remaining between them. Germline-derived CDR1 and CDR2 are LNHDA and SQIVND (reference sequence). This CDR3 is CASSIEETQYF. The CDR3, as DNA: TGTGCCAGTAGTATCGAAGAGACCCAGTACTTC.

This clone appeared a few times. The V and J genes are TRBV5-4 and TRBJ2-5; TRBD2 is a possible D gene (7 bases). The CDR3 sequence is 15 residues long. Germline loops: CDR1 SGHNT, CDR2 YYREEE (reference sequence). V was clipped by 0 bases and J by 5 bases, with 14 bases between them. The CDR3 DNA follows: TGTGCCAGCAGCTTGGGACGGGGGGCCGGGGAGACCCAGTACTTC. Translated: CASSLGRGAGETQYF.

The genes are TRBV5-1 and TRBJ2-3, with 11 bases aligning to TRBD2. The CDR3 spans 18 residues. With V trimmed by 0 bases and J by 0 bases, 6 bases remained unmatched. Germline V gene sequence: CDR1 SGHRS, CDR2 YFSETQ. CDR3 region: CASSLAGTSGLSTDTQYF. The DNA for the CDR3 is TGCGCCAGCAGCTTGGCCGGGACTAGCGGCCTTAGCACAGATACGCAGTATTTT.

V and J are TRBV28 and TRBJ1-2, with 12 nucleotides matching TRBD1. This CDR3 contains 14 residues. The V segment lost 7 bases and the J segment 3 bases; nucleotides outside the gene matches: 3. Looked up from germline, CDR1 is MDHEN and CDR2 is SYDVKM. CDR3: CASKGQGAHYGYTF. CDR3 bases: TGTGCCAGCAAGGGACAGGGGGCGCACTATGGCTACACCTTC.